The rows below give T cell receptor beta chains drawn from one sample of a study of cytomegalovirus exposure and HLA in healthy donors. Clones were read by immunoSEQ multiplex PCR, and TCRdb kept only the in-frame ones, dropping some. Its listing shows 110,000 to 150,000 clones. Material: PBMCs. The receptors originated from a male donor in good health and CMV-seronegative. The CDR3 runs from the conserved cysteine through the conserved F or W. A D gene is named only where the DNA matches it firmly.

>TRBV6-6|TRBJ1-1|-
CASGQARGEAFF
TGTGCCAGCGGTCAGGCTCGGGGTGAAGCTTTCTTT
>TRBV11-3|TRBJ1-1|-
CASSPRTGMNTEAFF
TGTGCCAGCAGCCCGAGGACTGGAATGAACACTGAAGCTTTCTTT
>TRBV4-1|TRBJ2-2|-
CASSQDLGELFF
TGCGCCAGCAGCCAAGATCTGGGGGAGCTGTTTTTT
>TRBV19|TRBJ2-1|TRBD2
CASNSGGRTGEQFF
TGTGCCAGCAACAGTGGCGGGAGGACCGGAGAGCAGTTCTTC
>TRBV7-9|TRBJ2-5|-
CASTLRETQYF
TGTGCCAGCACCCTCCGAGAGACCCAGTACTTC
>TRBV6-6|TRBJ1-1|-
CASRGVMNTEAFF
TGTGCCAGCAGGGGAGTAATGAACACTGAAGCTTTCTTT
>TRBV30|TRBJ2-2|TRBD2
CAWSGLAGTNTGELFF
TGTGCCTGGAGTGGACTAGCGGGGACAAACACCGGGGAGCTGTTTTTT
>TRBV7-9|TRBJ1-3|-
CASSLERTGGNTIYF
TGTGCCAGCAGCTTAGAACGAACAGGAGGAAACACCATATATTTT
>TRBV7-8|TRBJ2-7|TRBD1
CASSLSGGEQYF
TGTGCCAGCAGCTTATCAGGGGGCGAGCAGTACTTC
>TRBV11-2|TRBJ1-2|-
CASSLKTVVERYTF
TGTGCCAGCAGCTTAAAAACAGTCGTGGAACGCTACACCTTC
>TRBV6-5|TRBJ1-1|-
CASSYVGGKTEAFF
TGTGCCAGCAGTTACGTGGGGGGGAAAACTGAAGCTTTCTTT
>TRBV7-9|TRBJ2-7|TRBD2
CASSLVVGEGSYEQYF
TGTGCCAGCAGCTTAGTTGTGGGGGAGGGCTCCTACGAGCAGTACTTC
>TRBV18|TRBJ1-1|TRBD1
CASSPTGKGTEAFF
TGTGCCAGCTCTCCGACAGGGAAAGGCACTGAAGCTTTCTTT
>TRBV18|TRBJ1-2|-
CASSPPPGISGYTF
TGTGCCAGCTCACCACCCCCAGGGATCAGTGGCTACACCTTC
>TRBV15|TRBJ2-7|TRBD1
CATSRVAGTGAYEQYF
TGTGCCACCAGCAGAGTTGCCGGGACAGGGGCCTACGAGCAGTACTTC
>TRBV5-1|TRBJ2-2|-
CASSQSLGGELFF
TGCGCCAGCAGCCAGTCCCTTGGCGGGGAGCTGTTTTTT
>TRBV10-2|TRBJ2-7|-
CASSGSGEQYF
TGCGCCAGCAGTGGATCCGGGGAGCAGTACTTC
>TRBV14|TRBJ2-1|-
CASSQDQGLEQFF
TGTGCCAGCAGCCAAGATCAAGGACTGGAGCAGTTCTTC
>TRBV30|TRBJ1-3|TRBD1
CAWSKDRGAGNTIYF
TGTGCCTGGAGTAAAGACAGGGGCGCTGGAAACACCATATATTTT
>TRBV2|TRBJ1-5|-
CASSEDLGRQPQHF
TGTGCCAGCAGTGAGGATCTAGGCCGCCAGCCCCAGCATTTT
>TRBV7-9|TRBJ2-5|TRBD1
CATQGQGAGEQYF
TGTGCCACCCAGGGACAGGGGGCGGGTGAGCAGTACTTC
>TRBV5-1|TRBJ1-1|-
CASSTGLTRDTEAFF
TGCGCCAGCAGCACCGGACTCACAAGGGACACTGAAGCTTTCTTT
>TRBV6-4|TRBJ1-1|TRBD1
CASRAGQGNTEAFF
TGTGCCAGCAGGGCGGGACAGGGAAACACTGAAGCTTTCTTT
>TRBV7-9|TRBJ2-2|-
CASSLSTVNTGELFF
TGTGCCAGCAGCTTATCTACAGTGAACACCGGGGAGCTGTTTTTT